Listed here are 25 T cell receptor beta chains from one sample, sequenced in a study of blood T cell repertoires in COVID-19. Profiling relied on immunoSEQ multiplex PCR, and the TCRdb table lists in-frame clones only, not all of them. The repertoire includes around 260,000 clones, under 90% of them detected once, and 8% to 10% sits in the top ten. The sample was peripheral blood. These TCRs come from a woman aged 50 to 65 who had recovered from COVID-19.

The CDR3 loop is CASSRGLGTEAFF. The CDR3 bases are TGTGCCAGCAGTAGGGGCTTGGGGACTGAAGCTTTCTTT. This sequence joins TRBV28 and TRBJ1-1; possibly TRBD1 for D (5 bases). The CDR3 extends over 13 amino acids. CDR1 MDHEN and CDR2 SYDVKM come from the germline V gene. Trimming cost V 5 bases and J 5 bases, with 12 bases left between them.

The chain recombines TRBV9 with TRBJ2-1; TRBD2 matches 13 bases. CDR1 SGDLS and CDR2 YYNGEE come from the germline V gene. The CDR3 has 16 residues. V shed 3 bases and J 4 bases; nucleotides not matched to a gene: 4. CDR3 nucleotide sequence: TGTGCCAGCAGCGGACCGGGACTAGCGGGATACAATGAGCAGTTCTTC. Translation: CASSGPGLAGYNEQFF.

The chain joins TRBV28 to TRBJ2-7; 7 nucleotides line up with TRBD1. Germline values: CDR1 MDHEN, CDR2 SYDVKM. This CDR3 region has 15 residues. Germline trimming cut 6 bases from V and 3 bases from J; bases unmatched to any gene: 11. The DNA for the CDR3 is TGTGCCAGCAGACTAGGGGGCGGATCATTCTACGAGCAGTACTTC. As protein: CASRLGGGSFYEQYF.

V usage is TRBV6-1 and J usage is TRBJ2-2, with D hard to call. V was trimmed by 2 bases and J by 6 bases, leaving 16 bases between them. The germline V gene encodes CDR1 MNHNS and CDR2 SASEGT. The CDR3 sequence is 16 residues long. The CDR3 here is CASSELGSVASGELFF. DNA for the CDR3: TGTGCCAGCAGTGAACTCGGGTCGGTTGCTTCCGGGGAGCTGTTTTTT.

This clone has just one count. The J gene is TRBJ2-6, the V gene TRBV18; 11 bases line up with TRBD1. V shed 4 bases and J 0 bases; nucleotides not matched to a gene: 2. The CDR3 has 17 residues. Germline lookup yields CDR1 KGHSH and CDR2 LQKENI. The CDR3 DNA follows: TGTGCCAGCTCACGAGGGACAGGGGGCTCTGGGGCCAACGTCCTGACTTTC. Translating gives CASSRGTGGSGANVLTF.

The chain uses TRBV9 and TRBJ2-3; 9 bases line up with TRBD2. V trimming: 7 bases; J trimming: 6 bases; junction bases outside the gene matches: 9. The V gene's germline CDR1 is SGDLS and CDR2 YYNGEE. The CDR3 has 14 residues. Here the CDR3 reads CASSRREGLDTQYF. The DNA for the CDR3 is TGTGCCAGCTCAAGGCGGGAGGGCCTTGATACGCAGTATTTT.

The chain is built from TRBV12-3 or TRBV12-4 and TRBJ2-1; the match to TRBD1 covers 7 bases. This CDR3 has 13 amino acids. With 5 bases clipped from V and 6 bases from J, the junction kept 4 bases outside the gene matches. The CDR3 region is CASSPRTGNEQFF. CDR3 DNA sequence: TGTGCCAGCAGTCCCCGGACAGGCAATGAGCAGTTCTTC.

Here the CDR3 DNA reads TGTGCCAGCAGGCCGGGACTAGTGGCCTACGAGCAGTACTTC. Protein: CASRPGLVAYEQYF. This chain links TRBV6-5 with TRBJ2-7; 8 nucleotides agree with TRBD2. CDR3 length: 14 amino acids. V trimming: 6 bases; J trimming: 2 bases; junction bases outside the gene matches: 6. Per germline, CDR1 MNHEY and CDR2 SVGAGI.

This clone was recorded once. The genes are TRBV4-1 and TRBJ1-1, with D uncertain. V lost 1 base and J 4 bases, leaving 13 bases between the germline ends. The CDR3 is made up of 15 amino acids. Germline V gene lookup returns CDR1 MGHRA and CDR2 YSYEKL. The CDR3 nucleotides read TGCGCCAGCAGCCAAGGGGCGGGGTTCATCACTGAAGCTTTCTTT. It encodes CASSQGAGFITEAFF.

The J gene is TRBJ2-1, the V gene TRBV28; 8 bases are shared with TRBD2. Germline values: CDR1 MDHEN, CDR2 SYDVKM. This CDR3 has 14 residues. V dropped 5 bases and J dropped 3; count of bases not matched to a gene: 3. The CDR3 loop is CASSRGGYYNEQFF. CDR3 coding DNA: TGTGCCAGCAGTCGGGGGGGCTACTACAATGAGCAGTTCTTC.

The chain combines TRBV9 with TRBJ1-3; D not certain. The germline gives CDR1 SGDLS, CDR2 YYNGEE. The CDR3 runs 14 residues. Trimming cost V 0 bases and J 0 bases, with 4 bases left between them. CDR3 in amino acids: CASSVDYSGNTIYF. For the CDR3, the DNA is TGTGCCAGCAGCGTAGATTACTCTGGAAACACCATATATTTT.

This chain joins TRBV7-2 and TRBJ2-5; D is ambiguous. The CDR3 loop spans 13 amino acids. The germline V gene has CDR1 SGHTA and CDR2 FQGNSA. The V gene lost 4 bases and the J gene lost 1 base, with 7 bases spanning the gap. The CDR3 sequence: CASSSGLQETQYF. DNA for the CDR3: TGTGCCAGCAGCTCAGGCCTCCAAGAGACCCAGTACTTC.

The chain joins TRBV6-5 to TRBJ1-1; 8 nucleotides match TRBD1. Trimming took 11 bases from V and 0 from J; bases not matched to a gene: 5. The CDR3 contains 13 residues. Germline CDR1 MNHEY, CDR2 SVGAGI. The CDR3 loop reads CAGGQGMNTEAFF. In nucleotides, the CDR3 is TGTGCCGGTGGACAGGGTATGAACACTGAAGCTTTCTTT.

J is TRBJ2-7 and V is TRBV28; TRBD1 matches at 9 bases. CDR3 length: 15 amino acids. Germline V gene sequence: CDR1 MDHEN, CDR2 SYDVKM. Unmatched junction bases numbered 6, after V lost 3 bases and J lost 3 bases. This CDR3 reads CASSFRRQGGYEQYF. CDR3 in DNA: TGTGCCAGCAGTTTCCGTCGACAGGGGGGCTACGAGCAGTACTTC.

The chain is built from TRBV18 and TRBJ1-3, with D possibly matching TRBD1 (6 bases). The CDR3 runs to 15 residues. Trimming stripped 2 bases from V and 0 bases from J, with 8 bases between. Germline V gene lookup returns CDR1 KGHSH and CDR2 LQKENI. In DNA form, the CDR3 reads TGTGCCAGCTCACCAGGGGGCCTCTCTGGAAACACCATATATTTT. Residues: CASSPGGLSGNTIYF.

V gene TRBV13 combines with J gene TRBJ2-1; D uncertain. CDR3 size: 11 residues. The V gene lost 5 bases and the J gene lost 8 bases, with 7 bases spanning the gap. Germline V CDR1 and CDR2: PRHDT, FYEKMQ (reference sequence). CDR3 in DNA: TGTGCCAGCAGCCAACTACATGAGCAGTTCTTC. It codes for CASSQLHEQFF.

The chain has TRBV23-1 and TRBJ2-3, with 11 bases matching TRBD2. TRBV23-1 is an open reading frame, and its role is uncertain. After removal of 1 base from V and 5 bases from J, the junction contained 20 bases not matched to a gene. The length of the CDR3 is 21 residues. For the CDR3, the DNA is TGCGCCAGCAGTCAATTTCGGTCCGCGGGTAGCGGGAGGGCCCCGGAAGATACGCAGTATTTT. This encodes CASSQFRSAGSGRAPEDTQYF.

The chain joins TRBV10-3 to TRBJ2-7, with TRBD2 matching 10 bases. Germline CDR1 reads ENHRY; CDR2 reads SYGVKD. This CDR3 is built from 12 residues. J gave up 6 bases and V 10 bases, and 6 bases lay outside the gene matches. Here the CDR3 DNA reads TGTGCCACCGGGACTAGCGTATCCGAGCAGTACTTC. It is translated as CATGTSVSEQYF.

This clone was counted a few times. The CDR3 is CASSYQGFTGELFF. CDR3 in DNA: TGTGCCAGCAGCTACCAGGGTTTCACCGGGGAGCTGTTTTTT. The chain links TRBV7-6 to TRBJ2-2, with D possibly TRBD1 on 5 matching bases. From germline, CDR1 is SGHVS and CDR2 FNYEAQ. The CDR3 runs to 14 residues. Trimming pared 4 bases from V and 4 bases from J, leaving 10 bases between.

The sample holds one count of this clone. CDR3 DNA sequence: TGTGCCAGCAGGCCCGGGACAGGGGGCCCCGGGGAGCTGTTTTTT. This sequence encodes CASRPGTGGPGELFF. The chain employs TRBV6-4 and TRBJ2-2, with 12 bases aligning to TRBD1. Germline lookup yields CDR1 MRHNA and CDR2 SNTAGT. V lost 6 bases, J lost 6 bases, and 5 bases stayed unmatched. The CDR3 has 15 amino acids.

The chain recombines TRBV28 with TRBJ1-6; D remains ambiguous. V dropped 6 bases and J dropped 1 base, with 13 bases sitting between them. The CDR3 totals 16 residues. CDR1 and CDR2 from the germline V gene are MDHEN and SYDVKM. The CDR3 reads CASSPLTGSYNSPLHF. The CDR3 nucleotides read TGTGCCAGCAGCCCCCTGACGGGTTCCTATAATTCACCCCTCCACTTT.

The V and J genes are TRBV27 and TRBJ1-1, with D possibly TRBD1 on 6 matching bases. From germline, CDR1 is MNHEY and CDR2 SMNVEV (reference sequence). The V end lost 7 bases, the J end lost 3 bases, and 18 bases lay between the germline ends. The CDR3 consists of 15 residues. The CDR3 DNA sequence: TGTGCCAGCAAGACGAGGGGGGGAAAGGACACTGAAGCTTTCTTT. It encodes CASKTRGGKDTEAFF.

The rearrangement joins TRBV28 to TRBJ1-2; D unclear. V lost 5 bases and J 4 bases, leaving 11 bases between the germline ends. This CDR3 comprises 13 residues. Germline values: CDR1 MDHEN, CDR2 SYDVKM. The CDR3 nucleotides are TGTGCCAGCAGTCACAGTATTTTCTATGGCTACACCTTC. This encodes CASSHSIFYGYTF.

The table lists this clone with a count of one. In DNA, the CDR3 is TGTGCCAGCACCCCTAGGTGGGGGGATCGGGGAGACATTCAGTACTTC. It is translated as CASTPRWGDRGDIQYF. The chain joins TRBV9 to TRBJ2-4, with D perhaps TRBD2 (6 bases). Germline V gene data show CDR1 as SGDLS and CDR2 as YYNGEE. Trimming took 6 bases from V and 8 from J, leaving 24 bases between them. The CDR3 has 16 residues.

This clone has a handful of counts. The CDR3 DNA follows: TGTGCCAGCAGTTACTCGTATGGGCCAGAGACCCAGTACTTC. Translation gives CASSYSYGPETQYF. The J gene is TRBJ2-5, the V gene TRBV6-5; D ambiguous. Trimming shortened V by 0 bases and J by 4 bases, and 9 bases separated the two germline ends. Germline CDR1 MNHEY, CDR2 SVGAGI. The CDR3 covers 14 residues.